These 32 T cell receptor beta chains were all obtained from the same sample, sequenced in a study of Graves' ophthalmopathy and Graves' hyperthyroidism. CDR3 regions of TCR beta were amplified from RNA transcripts. In the first round, RT-PCR was carried out with HTBI primers, and a multiplex PCR formed the second round. Via MiXCR, TCRdb re-called the multiplex PCR reads, giving one row per CDR3 protein. The repertoire holds 450,000 to 600,000 distinct CDR3 sequences, approximately 37% seen once, with about 4.2% in the top ten. Input material: peripheral blood or thyroid tissue (not recorded which). These TCRs come from an adult man with Graves' hyperthyroidism.

The chain employs TRBV20-1 and TRBJ2-5; D is uncertain. Trimming removed 6 bases from V and 2 bases from J, with 13 bases in between. The CDR3 totals 13 residues. CDR1 is DFQATT and CDR2 is SNEGSKA in the germline V gene (reference sequence). CDR3 residues: CSASSSAQETQYF. The CDR3 nucleotides read TGCAGTGCCAGCTCCTCGGCTCAAGAGACCCAGTACTTC.

The V gene is TRBV12-3 or TRBV12-4, the J gene TRBJ2-3; no clear D gene. The V end was cut by 2 bases, the J end by 0 bases, with 9 bases between. The CDR3 contains 15 residues. In DNA, the CDR3 is TGTGCCAGCAGTTTACACAGTTCTAGCACAGATACGCAGTATTTT. Protein sequence: CASSLHSSSTDTQYF.

This clonotype was observed many times. The gene calls are TRBV7-9 and TRBJ2-7; 7 nucleotides align to TRBD1. Germline trimming cut 6 bases from V and 2 bases from J; bases unmatched to any gene: 10. The CDR3 length is 15 residues. CDR1 SEHNR and CDR2 FQNEAQ come from the germline V gene (reference sequence). CDR3 loop: CASRQRQGATYEQYF. CDR3 sequence (DNA): TGTGCCAGCAGGCAAAGACAGGGAGCCACCTACGAGCAGTACTTC.

This clonotype was seen at least ten times. The J gene is TRBJ1-2, the V gene TRBV6-5, with D possibly being TRBD1 (5 bases). CDR1 is MNHEY, CDR2 SVGAGI, per germline. CDR3 length: 13 residues. V lost 7 bases and J 7 bases, leaving 16 bases between the germline ends. CDR3: CASTIRGKGGYTF. For the CDR3, the DNA is TGTGCCAGCACCATACGGGGGAAAGGTGGCTACACCTTC.

The rearrangement uses TRBV7-9 and TRBJ1-6, with 8 bases that match TRBD1. Germline lookup yields CDR1 SEHNR and CDR2 FQNEAQ (reference sequence). CDR3 length: 15 residues. V was clipped by 5 bases and J by 6 bases; unmatched bases: 6. CDR3: CASSVTDRVNSPLHF. In nucleotides, the CDR3 is TGTGCCAGCAGCGTAACGGACAGGGTTAATTCACCCCTCCACTTT.

Many counts were recorded for this clonotype. The chain joins TRBV7-9 to TRBJ1-4; D gene ambiguous. The CDR3 sequence is 13 residues long. Germline V gene data show CDR1 as SEHNR and CDR2 as FQNEAQ (reference sequence). Trimming stripped 2 bases from V and 8 bases from J, with 9 bases between. The CDR3 sequence: CASSLKGNEKLFF. CDR3 DNA sequence: TGTGCCAGCAGCTTAAAGGGTAACGAAAAACTGTTTTTT.

The chain links TRBV28 to TRBJ1-2; 7 bases line up with TRBD1. The CDR3 spans 15 residues. V lost 2 bases to trimming and J lost 6 bases; unmatched junction nucleotides: 9. From germline, CDR1 is MDHEN and CDR2 SYDVKM. This CDR3 reads CASSLILDRLDGYTF. The DNA for the CDR3 is TGTGCCAGCAGTTTAATCCTGGACAGGTTGGATGGCTACACCTTC.

This clonotype was seen at least ten times. The CDR3 loop reads CASSHTDVGSYEQYF. CDR3 DNA sequence: TGTGCCAGCAGCCATACAGACGTAGGGTCCTACGAGCAGTACTTC. V is TRBV7-9 and J is TRBJ2-7, with unresolved D. The CDR3 is made up of 15 amino acids. In germline, CDR1 is SEHNR, CDR2 FQNEAQ (reference sequence). V gave up 5 bases and J gave up 1 base, with 15 bases separating them.

The V call is TRBV2, the J call TRBJ2-3; D is uncertain. The germline V gene has CDR1 SNHLY and CDR2 FYNNEI. This CDR3 has 13 residues. V gave up 7 bases and J gave up 5 bases, with 13 bases separating them. Written as DNA, the CDR3 is TGTGCCAGCAACCAGCGTGGTGGAGATACGCAGTATTTT. Its protein is CASNQRGGDTQYF.

The chain couples TRBV12-3 or TRBV12-4 to TRBJ2-7; the D call may be TRBD1 or TRBD2 (5 bases each). Trimming pared 1 base from V and 1 base from J, leaving 11 bases between. The CDR3 is 15 residues long. This chain's CDR3 is CASSLVSEGSYEQYF. The CDR3 nucleotides read TGTGCCAGCAGTTTAGTTTCAGAGGGGTCCTACGAGCAGTACTTC.

There are many counts of this clonotype. The rearrangement uses TRBV2 and TRBJ1-5; no clear D gene. Between the trimmed V and J ends, which lost 6 bases and 5 bases, there was a span of 11 bases. CDR3 size: 13 residues. Looked up from germline, CDR1 is SNHLY and CDR2 is FYNNEI. CDR3 region: CASSFGWDQPQHF. The DNA for the CDR3 is TGTGCCAGCAGCTTCGGGTGGGATCAGCCCCAGCATTTT.

The chain recombines TRBV11-2 with TRBJ2-2, with TRBD1 identical over 7 bases. The CDR3 loop spans 13 amino acids. Trimming cost V 10 bases and J 9 bases; bases outside gene matches: 11. Germline V gene lookup returns CDR1 SGHAT and CDR2 FQNNGV. The CDR3 nucleotides are TGTGCCACCCGCACCGGGACAGCTCGGGAGCTGTTTTTT. Protein: CATRTGTARELFF.

This clonotype has a handful of counts. The chain carries TRBV4-1 and TRBJ2-5; 7 bases fit TRBD2. This CDR3 has 16 residues. Germline V gives CDR1 MGHRA, CDR2 YSYEKL. V lost 0 bases to trimming and J lost 5 bases; unmatched junction nucleotides: 9. The CDR3 is CASSQERGMGGETQYF. The CDR3 nucleotides read TGCGCCAGCAGCCAAGAAAGAGGAATGGGGGGGGAGACCCAGTACTTC.

This clonotype has a handful of counts. One base away lies a much larger clone, so this may be a sequencing read error. The chain uses TRBV24-1 and TRBJ1-1; 7 bases agree with TRBD1. Germline trimming cut 7 bases from V and 0 bases from J; bases unmatched to any gene: 4. The length of the CDR3 is 14 residues. From germline, CDR1 is KGHDR and CDR2 SFDVKD. CDR3 bases: TGTGCCACCAGGGGAGGGACAGTGAACACTGAAGCTTTCTTT. Protein: CATRGGTVNTEAFF.

This rearrangement joins TRBV7-8 to TRBJ2-7, with TRBD1 identical over 10 bases. The CDR3 length is 16 residues. Germline V CDR1 and CDR2: SGHVS, FQNEAQ. V shed 3 bases and J 9 bases; nucleotides not matched to a gene: 14. The CDR3 sequence: CASSFYFSRDRGWQYF. CDR3 DNA sequence: TGTGCCAGCAGCTTTTATTTTTCCCGGGACAGGGGTTGGCAGTACTTC.

This clonotype was detected many times. The rearrangement joins TRBV7-9 to TRBJ1-1, with D perhaps TRBD1 (5 bases). The V gene's germline CDR1 is SEHNR and CDR2 FQNEAQ (reference sequence). The V and J ends lost 7 bases and 2 bases respectively, with 8 bases between them. This CDR3 is built from 12 residues. This CDR3 is CASNQGNTEAFF. The DNA for the CDR3 is TGTGCCAGCAACCAGGGAAACACTGAAGCTTTCTTT. Based on the CDR3 plus reference TRBV7-9 and TRBJ1-1, the full variable domain is DTGVSQNPRHKITKRGQNVTFRCDPISEHNRLYWYRQTLGQGPEFLTYFQNEAQLEKSRLLSDRFSAERPKGSFSTLEIQRTEQGDSAMYLCASNQGNTEAFFGQGTRLTVV.

This clonotype was seen a few times. This CDR3 reads CSVWGGEQFF. CDR3 nucleotides: TGCAGCGTTTGGGGCGGTGAGCAGTTCTTC. V is TRBV29-1 and J is TRBJ2-1; TRBD1 might be the D (5 bases). Germline V gene lookup returns CDR1 SQVTM and CDR2 ANQGSEA. The V end lost 5 bases, the J end lost 9 bases, and 8 bases lay between the germline ends. This CDR3 spans 10 amino acids.

This clonotype has ten or more counts. This chain connects TRBV5-8 to TRBJ2-5; D may be TRBD1 (5 bases). The germline CDR1 and CDR2 sequences are SGHTS and YDEGEE. The CDR3 runs 12 residues. V was clipped by 4 bases and J by 5 bases, with 9 bases between them. This chain's CDR3 is CASSRAGETQYF. The DNA of the CDR3 is TGTGCCAGCAGCAGGGCAGGGGAGACCCAGTACTTC.

V and J are TRBV30 and TRBJ1-1, with unresolved D. Germline V gene lookup returns CDR1 GTSNPN and CDR2 SVGIG (reference sequence). Trimming took off 1 base at V and 1 base at J, with 7 bases between the two ends. This CDR3 has 13 residues. The CDR3 DNA is TGTGCCTGGAGTGACCGGAAGAACACTGAAGCTTTCTTT. It codes for CAWSDRKNTEAFF. Full variable domain (remainder filled in from reference TRBV30 and TRBJ1-1): SQTIHQWPATLVQPVGSPLSLECTVEGTSNPNLYWYRQAAGRGLQLLFYSVGIGQISSEVPQNLSASRPQDRQFILSSKKLLLSDSGFYLCAWSDRKNTEAFFGQGTRLTVV.

In its sample, this clonotype was seen a few times. This chain connects TRBV6-6 to TRBJ1-2, with 8 bases identical to TRBD1. The CDR3 runs 13 residues. Germline V gene lookup returns CDR1 MNHNY and CDR2 SVGAGI (reference sequence). J gave up 6 bases and V 6 bases, and 6 bases lay outside the gene matches. The CDR3 here is CASSWDRNNGYTF. In DNA, the CDR3 is TGTGCCAGCAGCTGGGACAGGAATAATGGCTACACCTTC.

V and J are TRBV9 and TRBJ2-5; D is tentatively TRBD1 or TRBD2 (5 bases each). V was trimmed by 3 bases and J by 4 bases, leaving 16 bases between them. The germline V gene has CDR1 SGDLS and CDR2 YYNGEE. The CDR3 sequence is 15 residues long. This chain's CDR3 is CASSAGTAQRETQYF. For the CDR3, the DNA is TGTGCCAGCAGCGCTGGGACCGCCCAACGAGAGACCCAGTACTTC.

Many counts were recorded for this clonotype. The chain couples TRBV15 to TRBJ2-2; D possibly corresponds to TRBD2 (5 bases). The germline CDR1 and CDR2 sequences are LNHNV and YYDKDF (reference sequence). The CDR3 sequence is 15 residues long. V lost 0 bases and J 6 bases, leaving 11 bases between the germline ends. The CDR3 region is CATSRDSGFAGELFF. The CDR3 coding sequence is TGTGCCACCAGCAGAGATTCGGGGTTCGCCGGGGAGCTGTTTTTT.

This clonotype came up many times. V usage is TRBV9 and J usage is TRBJ2-7, with 10 positions matching TRBD1. CDR1 and CDR2 from the germline V gene are SGDLS and YYNGEE. V lost 2 bases, J lost 2 bases, and 4 bases stayed unmatched. This CDR3 has 15 amino acids. The CDR3 nucleotides read TGTGCCAGCAGCGTGGGGACAGGGGCGACCTACGAGCAGTACTTC. Translated, it gives CASSVGTGATYEQYF. Filled out from reference TRBV9 and TRBJ2-7, the complete variable domain reads DSGVTQTPKHLITATGQRVTLRCSPRSGDLSVYWYQQSLDQGLQFLIQYYNGEERAKGNILERFSAQQFPDLHSELNLSSLELGDSALYFCASSVGTGATYEQYFGPGTRLTVT.

The rearrangement uses TRBV7-8 and TRBJ2-5, with a possible D match to TRBD2 (5 bases). From germline, CDR1 is SGHVS and CDR2 FQNEAQ. The CDR3 has 13 amino acids. The V end was cut by 9 bases, the J end by 9 bases, with 20 bases between. The CDR3 bases are TGTGCCAGTAGTATGGAGGCTGATCAGCCCCAGTACTTC. Residues: CASSMEADQPQYF.

The table lists this clonotype with many counts. The V gene is TRBV4-2, the J gene TRBJ2-6; TRBD2 might be the D (6 bases). Germline V gene sequence: CDR1 LGHNA, CDR2 YNFKEQ. The CDR3 has 17 residues. V lost 3 bases and J 0 bases, leaving 12 bases between the germline ends. CDR3 region: CASSQSGGISGANVLTF. The CDR3 nucleotides read TGTGCCAGCAGCCAGTCCGGCGGGATCTCTGGGGCCAACGTCCTGACTTTC.

The V call is TRBV24-1, the J call TRBJ2-3; 13 bases map to TRBD2. Trimming removed 10 bases from V and 3 bases from J; junction bases left unmatched: 3. The CDR3 loop spans 14 amino acids. Germline V gives CDR1 KGHDR, CDR2 SFDVKD. In DNA, the CDR3 is TGTGCCACGGGACTAGCGGGAAAAACAGATACGCAGTATTTT. Translated, it gives CATGLAGKTDTQYF.

The chain has TRBV11-3 and TRBJ2-5; D is undetermined. The end of the DNA aligns better with TRBJ2-1, so the J call may be wrong. Germline V gene lookup returns CDR1 SGHNT and CDR2 YENEEA. The length of the CDR3 is 15 residues. The CDR3 DNA reads TGTGCCAGCAGCTTAGTTCGAAATCCCTACAATGAGCAGTTCTTC. Its protein product is CASSLVRNPYNEQFF.

In its sample, this clonotype was seen a few times. This sequence joins TRBV10-3 and TRBJ2-4; no definite D call. This CDR3 has 14 residues. V was trimmed by 4 bases and J by 4 bases, leaving 11 bases between them. CDR1 is ENHRY and CDR2 is SYGVKD in the germline V gene. CDR3: CAISGAQEKNIQYF. The CDR3 coding sequence is TGTGCCATCAGTGGAGCGCAGGAGAAAAACATTCAGTACTTC.

The chain employs TRBV20-1 and TRBJ2-1, with TRBD2 matching 7 bases. The J segment lost 2 bases and the V segment lost 0 bases, leaving 1 base of the junction unmatched. The germline V gene encodes CDR1 DFQATT and CDR2 SNEGSKA (reference sequence). This CDR3 region has 14 residues. This CDR3 reads CSARDGTTYNEQFF. The CDR3 coding sequence is TGCAGTGCTAGAGATGGGACTACCTACAATGAGCAGTTCTTC.

The rearrangement links TRBV7-2 to TRBJ1-4; D is possibly TRBD1 (6 bases). V was cut by 1 base and J by 11 bases, with 14 bases left in between. The CDR3 is 14 residues long. Germline values: CDR1 SGHTA, CDR2 FQGNSA. The chain's CDR3 is CASSLGGGMGKLFF. For the CDR3, the DNA is TGTGCCAGCAGCTTAGGAGGGGGGATGGGGAAACTGTTTTTT.

In nucleotides, the CDR3 is TGTGCCAGCTCACCGACAGTCGGGGCCAACGTCCTGACTTTC. Translated, it gives CASSPTVGANVLTF. The chain carries TRBV7-9 and TRBJ2-6; possible D gene TRBD1, 5 bases. The CDR3 is 14 residues long. V lost 8 bases, J lost 4 bases, and 12 bases lay in between. Germline CDR1 and CDR2: SEHNR and FQNEAQ (reference sequence).

There are many counts of this clonotype. The chain links TRBV7-8 to TRBJ1-1; tentatively, D is TRBD1 (6 bases). Germline V gene sequence: CDR1 SGHVS, CDR2 FQNEAQ. V was trimmed by 5 bases and J by 8 bases, leaving 15 bases between them. This CDR3 spans 13 amino acids. The CDR3 nucleotides read TGTGCCAGCAGCGCACACATACAGGGAGAAGCTTTCTTT. As protein: CASSAHIQGEAFF.